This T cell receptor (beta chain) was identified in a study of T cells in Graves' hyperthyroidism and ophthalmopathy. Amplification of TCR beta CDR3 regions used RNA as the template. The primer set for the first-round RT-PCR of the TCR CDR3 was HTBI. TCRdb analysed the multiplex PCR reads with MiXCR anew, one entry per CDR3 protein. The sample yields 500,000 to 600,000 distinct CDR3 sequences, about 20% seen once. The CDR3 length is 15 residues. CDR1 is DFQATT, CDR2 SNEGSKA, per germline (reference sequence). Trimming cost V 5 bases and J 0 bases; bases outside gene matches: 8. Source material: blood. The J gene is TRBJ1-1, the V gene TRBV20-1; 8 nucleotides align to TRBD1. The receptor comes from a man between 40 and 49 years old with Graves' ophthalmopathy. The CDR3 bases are TGCAGTGCTCCGCGACAGGGGCCCATGAACACTGAAGCTTTCTTT. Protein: CSAPRQGPMNTEAFF.